A single sample is the source of the 26 T cell receptor beta chains below, sequenced in a study of beta chain features in type 1 diabetes. Sequenced material consisted of expressed TCRB transcripts (all of the isolated RNA was reverse transcribed). Sequencing was performed with immunoSEQ multiplex PCR; in TCRdb, only in-frame clones are kept and a portion is missing. The table records roughly 40,000 clones, 64% of them present only once. Sequencing was performed on Tregs from blood. These receptors were obtained from a young woman in good health.

V gene TRBV30 combines with J gene TRBJ2-2; 7 nucleotides line up with TRBD1. This CDR3 comprises 16 residues. The germline V gene has CDR1 GTSNPN and CDR2 SVGIG (reference sequence). V dropped 3 bases and J dropped 3; count of bases not matched to a gene: 10. The CDR3 here is CAWSGRHRGHTGELFF. CDR3 DNA: TGTGCCTGGAGCGGACGTCACAGGGGTCACACCGGGGAGCTGTTTTTT.

The gene calls are TRBV5-4 and TRBJ2-3; 8 bases agree with TRBD1. This CDR3 spans 15 amino acids. After removal of 1 base from V and 5 bases from J, the junction contained 6 bases not matched to a gene. Germline assignment: CDR1 SGHNT and CDR2 YYREEE (reference sequence). Here the CDR3 reads CASSLLQGARDTQYF. The CDR3, as DNA: TGTGCCAGCAGCTTGTTGCAGGGGGCGAGAGATACGCAGTATTTT.

The chain is built from TRBV7-9 and TRBJ2-1, with D possibly TRBD1 on 6 matching bases. This CDR3 is built from 15 residues. V was trimmed by 4 bases and J by 9 bases, leaving 19 bases between them. Germline V gives CDR1 SEHNR, CDR2 FQNEAQ (reference sequence). The CDR3 loop is CASSYPGAARGEQFF. In DNA form, the CDR3 reads TGTGCCAGCAGCTACCCAGGGGCAGCCCGGGGTGAGCAGTTCTTC.

The chain is built from TRBV7-2 and TRBJ2-1; 13 positions agree with TRBD2. The junction had 6 bases not matched to a gene; V was cut back by 4 bases and J by 9 bases. This CDR3 is 15 amino acids long. Germline lookup yields CDR1 SGHTA and CDR2 FQGNSA. The CDR3 bases are TGTGCCAGCAGCTGGACTAGCGGGAGATCAGGTGAGCAGTTCTTC. Amino acid sequence: CASSWTSGRSGEQFF.

This sequence joins TRBV18 and TRBJ1-5, with D perhaps matching TRBD1 (5 bases). Germline lookup yields CDR1 KGHSH and CDR2 LQKENI. The CDR3 is made up of 15 amino acids. V was pared by 2 bases and J by 2 bases, with 10 bases between. The CDR3 region is CASSPGGNGNQPQHF. In DNA form, the CDR3 reads TGTGCCAGCTCACCAGGGGGGAACGGCAATCAGCCCCAGCATTTT.

The CDR3 protein is CASFPGRGWQETQYF. The DNA for the CDR3 is TGCGCCAGCTTTCCCGGCAGGGGCTGGCAAGAGACCCAGTACTTC. The gene calls are TRBV10-2 and TRBJ2-5; D is perhaps TRBD1 (6 bases). The CDR3 runs 15 residues. Germline V gene sequence: CDR1 WSHSY, CDR2 SAAADI. V lost 8 bases and J 2 bases, leaving 18 bases between the germline ends.

The V and J genes are TRBV6-6 and TRBJ2-2; D is possibly TRBD2 (5 bases). The CDR3 covers 15 residues. CDR1 and CDR2 (germline): MNHNY, SVGAGI (reference sequence). V lost 0 bases and J lost 4, with 9 bases in between. This CDR3 is CASSYSPEGTGELFF. The CDR3 DNA follows: TGTGCCAGCAGTTACTCACCTGAGGGCACCGGGGAGCTGTTTTTT.

V and J are TRBV7-2 and TRBJ2-3; D remains ambiguous. V lost 3 bases and J lost 3, with 10 bases in between. This CDR3 comprises 14 residues. Looked up from germline, CDR1 is SGHTA and CDR2 is FQGNSA. CDR3 sequence (DNA): TGTGCCAGCAGCTTTCTTCTAGATACAGATACGCAGTATTTT. This codes for CASSFLLDTDTQYF.

V and J are TRBV10-3 and TRBJ2-3, with D possibly matching TRBD1 (6 bases). CDR1 ENHRY and CDR2 SYGVKD come from the germline V gene. The CDR3 consists of 19 residues. Trimming shortened V by 6 bases and J by 1 base, and 26 bases separated the two germline ends. The CDR3 loop is CAIRGYRQGNVWGTDTQYF. The CDR3 coding sequence is TGTGCCATCAGAGGGTATCGGCAGGGGAATGTGTGGGGCACAGATACGCAGTATTTT.

The chain has TRBV7-9 and TRBJ2-2, with TRBD2 matching 7 bases. The V gene's germline CDR1 is SEHNR and CDR2 FQNEAQ (reference sequence). V was pared by 1 base and J by 5 bases, with 13 bases of the junction left unmatched. CDR3 size: 18 residues. The CDR3 here is CASSLGRLALSLTGELFF. The CDR3 DNA is TGTGCCAGCAGCTTAGGTCGACTAGCACTCTCTCTGACCGGGGAGCTGTTTTTT.

The CDR3 DNA sequence: TGTGCCAGCAGCGTAGGGCTAGCGGGAGGGCCTACCTACAATGAGCAGTTCTTC. As protein: CASSVGLAGGPTYNEQFF. The genes are TRBV9 and TRBJ2-1, with 12 bases fitting TRBD2. Trimming took 0 bases from V and 2 from J; bases not matched to a gene: 6. CDR3 length: 18 amino acids. The germline CDR1 and CDR2 sequences are SGDLS and YYNGEE.

This clone was observed a single time. This chain joins TRBV5-4 and TRBJ2-5; D gene unclear. Germline V CDR1 and CDR2: SGHNT, YYREEE (reference sequence). CDR3 size: 13 residues. V was pared by 4 bases and J by 5 bases, with 12 bases between. The CDR3 region is CASSTLAQETQYF. The CDR3 DNA reads as TGTGCCAGCAGCACCCTGGCACAGGAGACCCAGTACTTC.

CDR3 protein: CASSRASGRRNEQFF. The CDR3 DNA follows: TGTGCCAGCAGCCGTGCTAGCGGGAGACGCAATGAGCAGTTCTTC. J is TRBJ2-1 and V is TRBV13, with TRBD2 matching over 10 bases. V lost 5 bases, J lost 6 bases, and 7 bases stayed unmatched. In germline, CDR1 is PRHDT, CDR2 FYEKMQ (reference sequence). CDR3 length equals 15 residues.

This chain connects TRBV5-4 to TRBJ2-7; TRBD2 matches 10 bases. In germline, CDR1 is SGHNT, CDR2 YYREEE (reference sequence). This CDR3 region has 15 residues. The J segment lost 7 bases and the V segment lost 1 base, leaving 8 bases of the junction unmatched. The CDR3: CASSLQLAGRREQYF. The CDR3 DNA reads TGTGCCAGCAGCTTGCAACTAGCGGGGCGTCGGGAGCAGTACTTC.

This clone was detected only a few times. This sequence joins TRBV7-3 and TRBJ2-3; the match to TRBD2 covers 8 bases. Germline values: CDR1 SGHTA, CDR2 FQGTGA. The junction had 7 bases not matched to a gene; V was cut back by 5 bases and J by 3 bases. This CDR3 is 15 amino acids long. The CDR3 DNA is TGTGCCAGCAGCCGATACGGACTAGCAACAGATACGCAGTATTTT. Protein: CASSRYGLATDTQYF.

This clone showed up just a few times. V gene TRBV10-3 combines with J gene TRBJ2-5; TRBD1 is a possible D gene (6 bases). V was cut by 3 bases and J by 3 bases, with 8 bases left in between. Germline values: CDR1 ENHRY, CDR2 SYGVKD. CDR3 length: 13 amino acids. For the CDR3, the DNA is TGTGCCATCAGTGACAGGGGAGAAGAGACCCAGTACTTC. This encodes CAISDRGEETQYF.

The V and J genes are TRBV30 and TRBJ2-7; the D gene is possibly TRBD2 (6 bases). Germline V gene data show CDR1 as GTSNPN and CDR2 as SVGIG (reference sequence). Trimming took off 5 bases at V and 5 bases at J, with 19 bases between the two ends. The CDR3 runs to 14 residues. CDR3 coding DNA: TGTGCCTGGGCCGCCGGGGGAGGCGAGGACGAGCAGTACTTC. Translation: CAWAAGGGEDEQYF.

The chain is built from TRBV7-2 and TRBJ2-7, with D possibly TRBD2 on 5 matching bases. Germline CDR1 is SGHTA and CDR2 is FQGNSA. The CDR3 spans 13 residues. V shed 2 bases and J shed 6 bases, with 11 bases lying between them. This chain's CDR3 is CASSLLGASEQYF. Here the CDR3 DNA reads TGTGCCAGCAGCTTATTGGGAGCCTCCGAGCAGTACTTC.

This chain connects TRBV18 to TRBJ2-1; TRBD2 matches at 13 bases. V lost 3 bases to trimming and J lost 2 bases; unmatched junction nucleotides: 10. Germline-derived CDR1 and CDR2 are KGHSH and LQKENI. The CDR3 totals 19 residues. CDR3 sequence: CASSPLTGTSGAAYNEQFF. The CDR3 bases are TGTGCCAGCTCACCTTTAACCGGGACTAGCGGGGCAGCCTACAATGAGCAGTTCTTC.

The V call is TRBV5-1, the J call TRBJ2-1; D is possibly TRBD2 (5 bases). Trimming shortened V by 2 bases and J by 7 bases, and 13 bases separated the two germline ends. The CDR3 length is 14 residues. Germline V gene lookup returns CDR1 SGHRS and CDR2 YFSETQ. CDR3 coding DNA: TGCGCCAGCAGCTTCGCGGGTCGGAGGAATGAGCAGTTCTTC. Encoded protein: CASSFAGRRNEQFF.

The chain carries TRBV4-2 and TRBJ2-1, with TRBD1 matching over 9 bases. Germline V gives CDR1 LGHNA, CDR2 YNFKEQ. The CDR3 is made up of 15 amino acids. Trimming took 3 bases from V and 7 from J; bases not matched to a gene: 7. CDR3 in amino acids: CASSQIGTGLNEQFF. Here the CDR3 DNA reads TGTGCCAGCAGCCAGATAGGGACAGGGTTGAATGAGCAGTTCTTC.

V usage is TRBV15 and J usage is TRBJ2-1; 9 bases align to TRBD2. The CDR3 is 15 amino acids. Germline-derived CDR1 and CDR2 are LNHNV and YYDKDF (reference sequence). J gave up 2 bases and V 3 bases, and 2 bases lay outside the gene matches. In nucleotides, the CDR3 is TGTGCCACCAGCAGGGCTAGCGGGACCTACAATGAGCAGTTCTTC. This translates into CATSRASGTYNEQFF.

This clone came up a few times. This rearrangement joins TRBV7-2 to TRBJ1-1; D may be TRBD1 (6 bases). Trimming shortened V by 0 bases and J by 5 bases, and 13 bases separated the two germline ends. CDR3 length: 15 residues. CDR1 is SGHTA and CDR2 is FQGNSA in the germline V gene. The CDR3 here is CASSLAQGSRTEAFF. Written as DNA, the CDR3 is TGTGCCAGCAGCTTAGCGCAGGGGAGTCGGACTGAAGCTTTCTTT.

The rearrangement uses TRBV9 and TRBJ2-7, with 12 bases aligning to TRBD2. With 2 bases clipped from V and 5 bases from J, the junction kept 5 bases outside the gene matches. This CDR3 spans 15 amino acids. Per germline, CDR1 SGDLS and CDR2 YYNGEE. CDR3 sequence: CASSVTSGSTHEQYF. CDR3 nucleotides: TGTGCCAGCAGCGTGACTAGCGGGAGCACCCACGAGCAGTACTTC.

The chain has TRBV7-8 and TRBJ2-3; TRBD2 agrees at 9 bases. The CDR3 contains 15 residues. V gave up 5 bases and J gave up 2 bases; unmatched junction bases: 5. CDR1 SGHVS and CDR2 FQNEAQ come from the germline V gene. The DNA for the CDR3 is TGTGCCAGCAGCCTTCGGACTAGCGCCACAGATACGCAGTATTTT. Its translation is CASSLRTSATDTQYF.

This chain joins TRBV18 and TRBJ2-1; 7 bases agree with TRBD1. Germline assignment: CDR1 KGHSH and CDR2 LQKENI. J gave up 5 bases and V 0 bases, and 1 base lay outside the gene matches. This CDR3 has 14 residues. The CDR3 reads CASSPPDRDNEQFF. The CDR3 bases are TGTGCCAGCTCACCACCTGACAGGGACAATGAGCAGTTCTTC. Looking up the rest from reference TRBV18 and TRBJ2-1 gives the full variable domain: NAGVMQNPRHLVRRRGQEARLRCSPMKGHSHVYWYRQLPEEGLKFMVYLQKENIIDESGMPKERFSAEFPKEGPSILRIQQVVRGDSAAYFCASSPPDRDNEQFFGPGTRLTVL.